These T cell receptor beta chains were read from a single sample in a study of control samples from healthy donors and cancer patients. Clones were read by immunoSEQ multiplex PCR, and TCRdb kept only the in-frame ones, dropping some. The data show around 94,000 clones, around 83% seen once. The sequencing input was blood. The receptors derive from a woman aged 45-60 years in good health. Both conserved end residues are part of each CDR3. The order of the fields is clone size, V gene, D gene, J gene, CDR3 DNA, CDR3 protein. The D gene is left open where the match is weak. Clone size appears in some rows only: once, few, many, or a class for an expanded clone.

abundance: .
v_gene: TRBV28
d_gene: .
j_gene: TRBJ2-7
CDR3nt: TGTGCCAGCAGTTCCTCGACGGGACCCCCCTACGAGCAGTACTTC
CDR3aa: CASSSSTGPPYEQYF

abundance: .
v_gene: TRBV5-1
d_gene: .
j_gene: TRBJ2-5
CDR3nt: TGCGCCAGCAAAAGGGGGCAAGAGACCCAGTACTTC
CDR3aa: CASKRGQETQYF

abundance: .
v_gene: TRBV4-1
d_gene: TRBD2
j_gene: TRBJ2-1
CDR3nt: TGCGCCAGCAGCCCGCGACGGACTAGCGGCAACAATGAGCAGTTCTTC
CDR3aa: CASSPRRTSGNNEQFF

abundance: .
v_gene: TRBV9
d_gene: TRBD1
j_gene: TRBJ1-1
CDR3nt: TGTGCCAGCAGCGTAACCCGACAGACAGGGCGGGACACTGAAGCTTTCTTT
CDR3aa: CASSVTRQTGRDTEAFF

abundance: .
v_gene: TRBV7-2
d_gene: TRBD1
j_gene: TRBJ1-2
CDR3nt: TGTGCCAGCAGTCGGGGACAGGGTTGGGGCTACACCTTC
CDR3aa: CASSRGQGWGYTF

abundance: .
v_gene: TRBV28
d_gene: .
j_gene: TRBJ2-1
CDR3nt: TGTGCCAGCAGTTTGCCCGGGACAGCGGGGATTCATGAGCAGTTCTTC
CDR3aa: CASSLPGTAGIHEQFF

abundance: .
v_gene: TRBV18
d_gene: .
j_gene: TRBJ1-1
CDR3nt: TGTGCCAGCTCACTCCTGACAGGAGAGAACACTGAAGCTTTCTTT
CDR3aa: CASSLLTGENTEAFF

abundance: .
v_gene: TRBV6-5
d_gene: .
j_gene: TRBJ1-6
CDR3nt: TGTGCCAGCAGTTACTCGGGAGGGAATTCACCCCTCCACTTT
CDR3aa: CASSYSGGNSPLHF

abundance: .
v_gene: TRBV12-3/TRBV12-4
d_gene: .
j_gene: TRBJ1-2
CDR3nt: TGTGCCAGCAGTTTTGGAGTTGGCTACACCTTC
CDR3aa: CASSFGVGYTF

abundance: .
v_gene: TRBV7-6
d_gene: .
j_gene: TRBJ2-3
CDR3nt: TGTGCCAGCAGCCCACGGGCGGGGGCGGGAGATACGCAGTATTTT
CDR3aa: CASSPRAGAGDTQYF

abundance: .
v_gene: TRBV7-2
d_gene: TRBD1
j_gene: TRBJ1-3
CDR3nt: TGTGCCAGCAGCCCCCGGACAGGGGCTGGAAACACCATATATTTT
CDR3aa: CASSPRTGAGNTIYF

abundance: .
v_gene: TRBV7-3
d_gene: TRBD1
j_gene: TRBJ2-1
CDR3nt: TGTGCCAGCAGCTCCCGGACAGGGGTTTTAAATGAGCAGTTCTTC
CDR3aa: CASSSRTGVLNEQFF

abundance: .
v_gene: TRBV5-1
d_gene: .
j_gene: TRBJ2-3
CDR3nt: TGCGCCAGCAGCCTTGGGGCAGGGGGGACAGATACGCAGTATTTT
CDR3aa: CASSLGAGGTDTQYF

abundance: .
v_gene: TRBV10-3
d_gene: .
j_gene: TRBJ1-5
CDR3nt: TGTGCCATCAGTGACGGCGGTGGGGATTGGGGTCAGCCCCAGCATTTT
CDR3aa: CAISDGGGDWGQPQHF

abundance: .
v_gene: TRBV19
d_gene: .
j_gene: TRBJ1-1
CDR3nt: TGTGCCAGTAGTATAGGTCAAAGGTACGAATGGAACACTGAAGCTTTCTTT
CDR3aa: CASSIGQRYEWNTEAFF

abundance: .
v_gene: TRBV6-6
d_gene: .
j_gene: TRBJ1-4
CDR3nt: TGTGCCAGCAGTTGGGGGGAAAAACTGTTTTTT
CDR3aa: CASSWGEKLFF

abundance: few
v_gene: TRBV27
d_gene: TRBD1
j_gene: TRBJ1-2
CDR3nt: TGTGCCAGCAGTTTACGGGACAGGGACAGTGGCTACACCTTC
CDR3aa: CASSLRDRDSGYTF

abundance: .
v_gene: TRBV6-1
d_gene: TRBD1
j_gene: TRBJ1-6
CDR3nt: TGTGCCAGCAGTGAAGCGGGGCAGGGGGCCCCACCCCTCCACTTT
CDR3aa: CASSEAGQGAPPLHF

abundance: few
v_gene: TRBV15
d_gene: TRBD1
j_gene: TRBJ2-7
CDR3nt: TGTGCCACCAGCTCGCTGAAGGCAGGGGGCAACGAGCAGTACTTC
CDR3aa: CATSSLKAGGNEQYF

abundance: .
v_gene: TRBV28
d_gene: TRBD2
j_gene: TRBJ2-1
CDR3nt: TGTGCCAGCAGTTACGGACTAGCGTTCACCTACAATGAGCAGTTCTTC
CDR3aa: CASSYGLAFTYNEQFF

abundance: few
v_gene: TRBV29-1
d_gene: .
j_gene: TRBJ1-1
CDR3nt: TGCAGCGTTGGGGGCCGGCCTGAAGCTTTCTTT
CDR3aa: CSVGGRPEAFF

abundance: once
v_gene: TRBV4-1
d_gene: .
j_gene: TRBJ1-5
CDR3nt: TGCGCCAGCAGCCAAGAATTAACAGGTCGGAATCAGCCCCAGCATTTT
CDR3aa: CASSQELTGRNQPQHF